Below, one T cell receptor beta chain is given with its context. This record belongs to a study of blood T cell repertoires in COVID-19. On the study more broadly: Acute-phase and convalescent COVID-19 samples originated in the United States, Italy and Spain. PBMCs, B-cell-depleted T cells, or T cells provided the cDNA or gDNA that made up the material.

Germline V CDR1 and CDR2: WSHSY, SAAADI. The J segment lost 3 bases and the V segment lost 4 bases, leaving 2 bases of the junction unmatched. This CDR3 contains 15 residues. This table comes from immunoSEQ multiplex PCR, and its TCRdb copy is limited to in-frame clones, with some not included. Among about 210,000 clones listed, 70% to 90% were seen once. Enrollment of patients from Seattle took place during active infection, with longitudinal follow-up. The receptor was derived from a man in his fifties with COVID-19, enrolled during active disease. V is TRBV10-2 and J is TRBJ2-2; 10 nucleotides match TRBD1. Sequencing input: peripheral blood. The CDR3 loop is CASSGQGAYTGELFF. In DNA form, the CDR3 reads TGCGCCAGCAGTGGACAGGGGGCCTACACCGGGGAGCTGTTTTTT.